This T cell receptor (beta chain) was captured by sequencing in a study of cytotoxic CD8 clonotypes in ibrutinib-treated CLL. The method was immunoSEQ multiplex PCR; TCRdb's version includes in-frame clones alone and lacks a portion of them. This table has around 310,000 clones, roughly 79% appearing once. Germline V gene lookup returns CDR1 MDHEN and CDR2 SYDVKM. V dropped 2 bases and J dropped 9 bases, with 16 bases sitting between them. The CDR3 sequence is 14 residues long. The source is a human donor with chronic lymphocytic leukemia. The source material was PBMCs, sampled before ibrutinib treatment. The chain is built from TRBV28 and TRBJ1-1, with D tentatively TRBD1 (5 bases). The DNA for the CDR3 is TGTGCCAGCAGTTTAAGGGGCCTAAGAGGGCAAGCTTTCTTT. Protein product: CASSLRGLRGQAFF.